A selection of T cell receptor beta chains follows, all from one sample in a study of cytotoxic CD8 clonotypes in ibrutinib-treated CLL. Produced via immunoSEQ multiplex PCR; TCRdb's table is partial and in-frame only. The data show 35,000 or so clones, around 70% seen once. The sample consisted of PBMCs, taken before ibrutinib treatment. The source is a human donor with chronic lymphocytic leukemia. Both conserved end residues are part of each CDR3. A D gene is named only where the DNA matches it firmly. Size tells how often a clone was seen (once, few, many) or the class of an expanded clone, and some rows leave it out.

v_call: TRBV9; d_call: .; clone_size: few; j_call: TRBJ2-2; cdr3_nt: TGTGCCAGCAGCTCTCTCTGGAACACCGGGGAGCTGTTTTTT; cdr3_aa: CASSSLWNTGELFF
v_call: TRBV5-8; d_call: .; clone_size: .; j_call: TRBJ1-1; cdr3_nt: TGTGCCAGCAGCTCGCGGGGCAGCACTGAAGCTTTCTTT; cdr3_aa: CASSSRGSTEAFF
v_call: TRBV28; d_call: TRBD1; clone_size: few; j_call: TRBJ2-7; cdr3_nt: TGTGCCAGCAGTTCAGCCGGGACAGGGGACCACGAGCAGTACTTC; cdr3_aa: CASSSAGTGDHEQYF
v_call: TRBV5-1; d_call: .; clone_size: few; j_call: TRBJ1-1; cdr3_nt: TGCGCCAGCAGCTTGGACCGGGGCACTGAAGCTTTCTTT; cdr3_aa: CASSLDRGTEAFF
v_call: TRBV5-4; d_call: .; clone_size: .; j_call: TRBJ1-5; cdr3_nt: TGTGCCAGCAGCTTGGCCCGGACAGTTGGTGATAGCAATCAGCCCCAGCATTTT; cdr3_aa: CASSLARTVGDSNQPQHF
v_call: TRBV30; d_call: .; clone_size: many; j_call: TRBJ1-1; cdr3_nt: TGTGCCTGGAGTGTACGAGGGAACACTGAAGCTTTCTTT; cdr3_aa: CAWSVRGNTEAFF
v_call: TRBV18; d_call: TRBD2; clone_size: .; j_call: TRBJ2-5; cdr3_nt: TGTGCCAGCTCACCTCAAAGCGGGAGACCCGGCGAGACCCAGTACTTC; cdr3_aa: CASSPQSGRPGETQYF
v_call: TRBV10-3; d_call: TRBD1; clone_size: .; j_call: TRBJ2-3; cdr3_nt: TGTGCCATCAGTGATGGACAGGGGGCGCTGGTACGGATTGGAGATACGCAGTATTTT; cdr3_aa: CAISDGQGALVRIGDTQYF
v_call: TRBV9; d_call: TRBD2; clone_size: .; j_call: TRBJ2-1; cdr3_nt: TGTGCCAGCAGCCTAGCGGGAGTCTACAATGAGCAGTTCTTC; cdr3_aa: CASSLAGVYNEQFF
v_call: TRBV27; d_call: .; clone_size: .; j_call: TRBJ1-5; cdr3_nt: TGTGCCAGCAGTTTCGGGCAGGGATTCAATCAGCCCCAGCATTTT; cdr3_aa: CASSFGQGFNQPQHF
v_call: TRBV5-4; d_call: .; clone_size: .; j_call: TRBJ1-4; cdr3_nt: TGTGCCAGCAGCCAGGGATCAACTAATGAAAAACTGTTTTTT; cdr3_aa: CASSQGSTNEKLFF
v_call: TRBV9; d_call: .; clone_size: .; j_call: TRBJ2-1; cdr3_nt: TGTGCCAGCAGCGTAGCCTGGGGGGCTGGGGCCAATGAGCAGTTCTTC; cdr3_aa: CASSVAWGAGANEQFF
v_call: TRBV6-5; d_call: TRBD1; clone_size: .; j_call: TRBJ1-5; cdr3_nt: TGTGCCAGCAGACAAAAGGGGGCAGGCAATCAGCCCCAGCATTTT; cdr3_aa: CASRQKGAGNQPQHF
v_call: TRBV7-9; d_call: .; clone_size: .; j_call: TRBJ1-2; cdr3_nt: TGTGCCAGCAGCTTAGGACGGAGGCCAACCTATGGCTACACCTTC; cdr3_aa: CASSLGRRPTYGYTF
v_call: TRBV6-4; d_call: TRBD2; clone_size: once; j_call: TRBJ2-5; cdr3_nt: TGTGCCAGCAGTGCAACTAGCGGGGGTCAAGAGACCCAGTACTTC; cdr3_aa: CASSATSGGQETQYF
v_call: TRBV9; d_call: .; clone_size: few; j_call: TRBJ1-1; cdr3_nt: TGTGCCAGCAGCGTAGTTTCGGGGGCGCAGACTGAAGCTTTCTTT; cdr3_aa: CASSVVSGAQTEAFF
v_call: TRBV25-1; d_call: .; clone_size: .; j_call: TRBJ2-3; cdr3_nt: TGTGCCAGCAGTGAAGGTCAGCACCCTAGCACAGATACGCAGTATTTT; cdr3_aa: CASSEGQHPSTDTQYF
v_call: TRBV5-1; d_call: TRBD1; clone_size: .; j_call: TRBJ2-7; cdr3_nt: TGCGCCAGCAGCTTCGGAGGACAGGGGAATGTCTACGAGCAGTACTTC; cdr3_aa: CASSFGGQGNVYEQYF
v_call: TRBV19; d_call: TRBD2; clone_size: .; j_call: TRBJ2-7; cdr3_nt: TGTGCCAGTAGTATCCGCCCGGGACTAGTTTCCTACGAGCAGTACTTC; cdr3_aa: CASSIRPGLVSYEQYF
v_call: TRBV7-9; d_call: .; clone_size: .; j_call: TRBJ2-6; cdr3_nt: TGTGCCAGCAGCTTATTTCCTGGGGCCAACGTCCTGACTTTC; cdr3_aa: CASSLFPGANVLTF
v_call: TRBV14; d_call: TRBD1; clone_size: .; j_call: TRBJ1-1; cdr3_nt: TGTGCCAGCAGCCGAGGACAGGGGACCGTGAACACTGAAGCTTTCTTT; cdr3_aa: CASSRGQGTVNTEAFF
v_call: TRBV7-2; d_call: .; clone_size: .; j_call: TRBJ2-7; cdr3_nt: TGTGCCAGCAGCCCCGGGACCTACGAGCAGTACTTC; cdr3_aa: CASSPGTYEQYF
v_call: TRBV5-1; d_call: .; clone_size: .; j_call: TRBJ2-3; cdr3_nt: TGCGCCAGCAGCTTTTCAGAAAGCACAGATACGCAGTATTTT; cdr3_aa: CASSFSESTDTQYF
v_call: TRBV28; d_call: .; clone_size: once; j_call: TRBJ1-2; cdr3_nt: TGTGCCAGCACGGGCAGGACCTCCTATGGCTACACCTTC; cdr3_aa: CASTGRTSYGYTF
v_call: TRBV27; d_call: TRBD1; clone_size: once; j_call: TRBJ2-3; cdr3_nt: TGTGCCAGCAGTCTATACAGGGGGCGCGGGGCAGATACGCAGTATTTT; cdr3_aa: CASSLYRGRGADTQYF
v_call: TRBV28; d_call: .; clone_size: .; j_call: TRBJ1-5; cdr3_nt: TGTGCCAGCAAGGGGGATCAGGGGTTGAGCAATCAGCCCCAGCATTTT; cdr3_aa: CASKGDQGLSNQPQHF
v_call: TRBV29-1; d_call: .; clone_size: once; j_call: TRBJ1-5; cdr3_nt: TGCAGCGTGATGATGGGGGTTCATCAGCCCCAGCATTTT; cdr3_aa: CSVMMGVHQPQHF
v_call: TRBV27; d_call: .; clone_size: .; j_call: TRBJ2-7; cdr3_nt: TGTGCCAGCATGAGGACGGGGGTGGGCTACGAGCAGTACTTC; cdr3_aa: CASMRTGVGYEQYF
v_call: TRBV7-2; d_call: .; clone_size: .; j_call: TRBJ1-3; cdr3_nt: TGTGCCAGCAGCCGCGGCGGGGCTGTCTCTGGAAACACCATATATTTT; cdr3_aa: CASSRGGAVSGNTIYF
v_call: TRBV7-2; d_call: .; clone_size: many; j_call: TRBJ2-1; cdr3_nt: TGTGCCAGCAGCTTAGGGGTGGGAAAACGGCAGTTCTTC; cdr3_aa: CASSLGVGKRQFF
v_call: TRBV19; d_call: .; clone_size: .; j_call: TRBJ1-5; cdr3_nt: TGTGCCAGTAGTATTTTCGGGAACAATCAGCCCCAGCATTTT; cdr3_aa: CASSIFGNNQPQHF
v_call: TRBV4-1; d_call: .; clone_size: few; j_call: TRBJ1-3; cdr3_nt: TGCGCCAGCAGCCAAGATTCAGTCTCTGGAAACACCATATATTTT; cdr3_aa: CASSQDSVSGNTIYF
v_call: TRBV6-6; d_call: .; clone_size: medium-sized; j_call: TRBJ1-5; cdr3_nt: TGTGCCAGCAGTGACCCCGGGTCTGGGCAGCCCCAGCATTTT; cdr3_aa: CASSDPGSGQPQHF
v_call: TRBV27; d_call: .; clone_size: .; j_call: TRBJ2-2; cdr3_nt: TGTGCCAGCAGTCCTCTTGGGTGGTTGACCGGGGAGCTGTTTTTT; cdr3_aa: CASSPLGWLTGELFF
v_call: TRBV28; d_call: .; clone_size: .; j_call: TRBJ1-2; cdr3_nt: TGTGCCGCTGAGGCCCGTTTTGGCTACACCTTC; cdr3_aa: CAAEARFGYTF
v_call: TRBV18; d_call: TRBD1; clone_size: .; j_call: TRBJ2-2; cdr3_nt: TGTGCCAGCTCACCACCCGGACAGGGGGCGATCGGGGAGCTGTTTTTT; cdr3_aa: CASSPPGQGAIGELFF
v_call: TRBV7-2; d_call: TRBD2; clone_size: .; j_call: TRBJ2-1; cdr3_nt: TGTGCCAGCAGCTTGGGACTAGCGGGAGGCCACAATGAGCAGTTCTTC; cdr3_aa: CASSLGLAGGHNEQFF
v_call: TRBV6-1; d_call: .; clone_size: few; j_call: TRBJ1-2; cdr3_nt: TGTGCCAGCAGTCAAGGGCAGGGAGAAGGCAAACCCTTC; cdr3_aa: CASSQGQGEGKPF
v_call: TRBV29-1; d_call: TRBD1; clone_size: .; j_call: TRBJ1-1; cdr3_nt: TGCAGCGACATACAGGGGTTCGTGAACACTGAAGCTTTCTTT; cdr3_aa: CSDIQGFVNTEAFF
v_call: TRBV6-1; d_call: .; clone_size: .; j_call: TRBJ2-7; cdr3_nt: TGTGCCAGCAGTGGAGGAACAGGCGTAAGTCCCTACGAGCAGTACTTC; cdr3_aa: CASSGGTGVSPYEQYF
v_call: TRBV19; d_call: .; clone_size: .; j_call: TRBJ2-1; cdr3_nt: TGTGCCAGTAACGAGGGGTCCTACAATGAGCAGTTCTTC; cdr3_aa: CASNEGSYNEQFF
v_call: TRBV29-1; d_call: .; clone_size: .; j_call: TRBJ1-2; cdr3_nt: TGCAGCGTTAAGTACGTGGGCCGCTATGGCTACACCTTC; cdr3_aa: CSVKYVGRYGYTF
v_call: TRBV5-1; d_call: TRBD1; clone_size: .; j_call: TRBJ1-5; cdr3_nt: TGCGCCAGCAGCCCCGGACAGGTGACCAGTCAGCCCCAGCATTTT; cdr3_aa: CASSPGQVTSQPQHF
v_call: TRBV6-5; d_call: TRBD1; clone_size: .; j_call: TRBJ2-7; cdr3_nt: TGTGCCAGCACCCCGACAGGGGTGGGCTCCTACGAGCAGTACTTC; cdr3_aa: CASTPTGVGSYEQYF
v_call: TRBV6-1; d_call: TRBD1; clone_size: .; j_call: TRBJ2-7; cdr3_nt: TGTGCCAGCAGTCCCCTGGGGACAGGGGGAGTCCAGCAGTACTTC; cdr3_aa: CASSPLGTGGVQQYF
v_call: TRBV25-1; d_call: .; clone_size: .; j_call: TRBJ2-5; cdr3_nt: TGTGCCAGCAGCAGAATGGCGAGCGGAGAGACCCAGTACTTC; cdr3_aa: CASSRMASGETQYF
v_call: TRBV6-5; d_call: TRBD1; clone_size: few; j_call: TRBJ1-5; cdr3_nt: TGTGCCAGCAGGAGACAGGGGGGCAATCAGCCCCAGCATTTT; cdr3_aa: CASRRQGGNQPQHF
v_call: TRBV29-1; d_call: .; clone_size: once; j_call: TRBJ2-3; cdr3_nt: TGCAGCGTTTGTTTTCGGGGATTGGAAACTAGCACAGATACGCAGTATTTT; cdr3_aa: CSVCFRGLETSTDTQYF
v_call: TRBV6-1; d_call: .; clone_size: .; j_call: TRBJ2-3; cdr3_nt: TGTGCCAGCAGGCTAGGGGATACGCAGTATTTT; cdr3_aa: CASRLGDTQYF
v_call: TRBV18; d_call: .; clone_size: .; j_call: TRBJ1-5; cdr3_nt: TGTGCCAGCTCACCAGGACCGCGGTCTCAGCCCCAGCATTTT; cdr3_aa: CASSPGPRSQPQHF
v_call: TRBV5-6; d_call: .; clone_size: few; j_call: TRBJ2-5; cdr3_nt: TGTGCCAGCAGCCACCAAGAGACCCAGTACTTC; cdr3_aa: CASSHQETQYF
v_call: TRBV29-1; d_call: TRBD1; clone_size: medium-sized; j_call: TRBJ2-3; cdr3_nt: TGCAGCGTTGAACACAGGGGGCTCACAGATACGCAGTATTTT; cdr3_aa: CSVEHRGLTDTQYF
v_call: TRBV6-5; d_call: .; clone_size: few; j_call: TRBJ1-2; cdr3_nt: TGTGCCAGCAGTAAAGGGGGTTTCTATGGCTACACCTTC; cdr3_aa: CASSKGGFYGYTF
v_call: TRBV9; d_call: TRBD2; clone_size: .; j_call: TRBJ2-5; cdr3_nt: TGTGCCAGCAGCGCTAGCGGGACGGAGACCCAGTACTTC; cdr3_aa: CASSASGTETQYF